This T cell receptor (beta chain) comes out of a study of T cell responses to AZD1222 COVID-19 vaccine (dated by TCRdb to about 2021). Background for the entire study: A total of 233 trial participants underwent TCR sequencing, of whom about 210 had received two doses of AZD1222 and 26 had received two doses of the MenACWY control vaccine. Trial participants were enrolled by age into 18-55, 56-69 and 70-plus year subgroups, with roughly 160, 29 and 62 TCR-sequenced participants respectively.

The time point label corresponds to: about 28 days (+/-7) after the second vaccine dose. AZD1222 recipients given second doses at about 4 weeks or at about 12 weeks were pooled, since spike-specific TCR depth and breadth were not found to differ between the two schedules. Vaccinee samples came from UK trials COV001 and COV002, including a single-blind randomized controlled phase 2/3 trial of AZD1222 (ChAdOx1 nCoV-19) in healthy adults. For TCRbeta chain sequencing, PBMC samples were collected from trial participants at day 0 and at day 28 after the second dose. The CDR3 regions of human TCRbeta chains were analyzed by immunosequencing. On the authors' methods: Repertoire TCRs were matched against a reference library of SARS-CoV-2-specific TCRs generated with the MIRA antigen-specificity platform. Breadth was defined as the fraction of unique TCRs that were SARS-CoV-2-associated, and depth was defined as the fraction of total T cells that were SARS-CoV-2-associated. Using the MIRA data, each spike-specific TCR was assigned both to the spike region to which the TCR was reactive and to a CD4 or CD8 class. Log10-transformed breadth and depth values were compared by one-way ANOVA with Sidak's multiple comparisons tests. The immuneACCESS repertoire file appears here via TCRdb, limited to in-frame rearrangements. These files lack a portion of the clones; in checked studies, under half of the deficit traces to unresolved V genes, and the cause of the others is not known. For V, J and clone size, that table is used; D and trimming come from the DNA. Recorded for this sample are approximately 110,000 clones; more than 70% of them occurred a single time. Jointly, the top ten make up roughly 4.3% of the sample.

The paper as a whole reports these results and caveats: Because no day 14 peak-response samples were available, repertoires were characterized only after the peak T cell response. Conclusions about previously exposed vaccinees are limited because only six or seven AZD1222 recipients were SARS-CoV-2 seropositive at baseline. A significant rise in spike-specific TCR breadth and depth was observed after two AZD1222 doses relative to day 0 and relative to MenACWY recipients. Reportedly, almost half of the unique spike-specific TCRs recognized epitopes lying outside the regions that are mutated in the B.1.351 and B.1.1.7 variants. Participants were mostly white British and included more females than males, and it was suggested by the authors that clonal diversity may have been underestimated. CD4 TCRs associated with the vaccine covered the entire spike protein, and the dominant responses were in regions 160-218 and 743-854. In the small 56-69-year group, the increase in depth fell short of significance, most likely because of low power.

To note about this clone: Its antigen remains unidentified. No much larger clone is present one base from it, and per-base qualities are unavailable.

The TCR sequence derives from an adult who received the AZD1222 COVID-19 vaccine. Material: peripheral blood, obtained 28 days after the second AZD1222 dose.

The base sequence is TGTGCCAGCAGCTTAGATCACGGGGGATCGGCCTCCTACAATGAGCAGTTCTTC. Its protein is CASSLDHGGSASYNEQFF. The chain joins TRBV11-3 to TRBJ2-1; the D region possibly corresponds to TRBD2 (6 bases align). CDR1 is given as SGHNT and CDR2 as YENEEA, both from the germline V gene. The CDR3, cysteine through phenylalanine, is 18 amino acids long. Only the CDR3 part of the read is kept: 54 bases, read in frame from the first base. V loses 0 bases, J loses 0 bases, and the germline ends lie 15 bases apart.